This TCR beta chain was obtained from a study of blood T cells in healthy people across ages. A second PCR of about 7 to 12 cycles used a sample-barcoded 5' primer and a J-beta primer mix. Each CDR3 protein is one row after TCRdb ran MiXCR on the 5' RACE reads. The data show more than 650,000 distinct CDR3 sequences, around a fifth seen once. The germline CDR1 and CDR2 sequences are MNHEY and SVGAGI. The CDR3 covers 14 residues. Between the trimmed V and J ends, which lost 6 bases and 6 bases, there was a span of 17 bases. This clonotype was found a few times. The V call is TRBV6-5, the J call TRBJ1-1, with D perhaps TRBD1 (5 bases). This clonotype was sampled from a man in his 70s in good health. Sequenced sample: blood. The CDR3 DNA reads as TGTGCCAGCAGGGTATCCTCCCCCAGGGCTGAAGCTTTCTTT. It yields the protein CASRVSSPRAEAFF.